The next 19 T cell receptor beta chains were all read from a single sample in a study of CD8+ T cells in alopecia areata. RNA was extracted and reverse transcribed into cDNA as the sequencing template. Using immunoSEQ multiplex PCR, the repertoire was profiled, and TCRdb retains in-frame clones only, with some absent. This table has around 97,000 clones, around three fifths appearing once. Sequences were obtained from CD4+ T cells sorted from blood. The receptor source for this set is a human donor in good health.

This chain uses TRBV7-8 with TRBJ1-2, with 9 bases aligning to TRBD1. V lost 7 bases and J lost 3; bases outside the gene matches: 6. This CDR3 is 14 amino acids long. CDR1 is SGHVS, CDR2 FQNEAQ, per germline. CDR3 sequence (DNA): TGTGCCAGCACCCTTAGGGACAGGGACTATGGCTACACCTTC. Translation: CASTLRDRDYGYTF.

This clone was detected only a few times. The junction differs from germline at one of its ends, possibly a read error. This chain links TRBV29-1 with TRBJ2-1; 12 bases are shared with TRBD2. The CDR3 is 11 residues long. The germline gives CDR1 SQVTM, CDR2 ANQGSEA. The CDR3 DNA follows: TGCAGCGTTTCTCTAGCGGGGGGGCGCGTCTTC. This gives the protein CSVSLAGGRVF.

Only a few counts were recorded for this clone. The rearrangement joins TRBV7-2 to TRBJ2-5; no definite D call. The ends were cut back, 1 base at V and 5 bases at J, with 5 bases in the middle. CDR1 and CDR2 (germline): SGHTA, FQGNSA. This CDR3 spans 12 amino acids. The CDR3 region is CASSLGRETQYF. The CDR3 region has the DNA TGTGCCAGCAGCTTAGGTCGGGAGACCCAGTACTTC.

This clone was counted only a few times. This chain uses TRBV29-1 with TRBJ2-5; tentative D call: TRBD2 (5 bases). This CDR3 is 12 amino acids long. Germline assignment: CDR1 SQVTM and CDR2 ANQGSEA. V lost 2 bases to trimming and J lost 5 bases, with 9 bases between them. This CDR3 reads CSVERSGETQYF. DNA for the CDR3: TGCAGCGTTGAACGTTCGGGGGAGACCCAGTACTTC. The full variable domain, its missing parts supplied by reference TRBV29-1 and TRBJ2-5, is SAVISQKPSRDICQRGTSLTIQCQVDSQVTMMFWYRQQPGQSLTLIATANQGSEATYESGFVIDKFPISRPNLTFSTLTVSNMSPEDSSIYLCSVERSGETQYFGPGTRLLVL.

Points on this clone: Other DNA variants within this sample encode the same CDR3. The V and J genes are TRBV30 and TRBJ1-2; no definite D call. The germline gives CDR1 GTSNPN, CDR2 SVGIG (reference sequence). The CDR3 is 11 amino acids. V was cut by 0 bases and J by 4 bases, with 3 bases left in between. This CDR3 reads CAWSVLYGYTF. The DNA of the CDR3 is TGTGCCTGGAGTGTCCTCTATGGCTACACCTTC.

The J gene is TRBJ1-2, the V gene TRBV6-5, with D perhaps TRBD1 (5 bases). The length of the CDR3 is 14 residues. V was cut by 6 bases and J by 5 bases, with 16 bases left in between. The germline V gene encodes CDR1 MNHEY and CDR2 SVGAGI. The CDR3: CASSKDTFWYGYTF. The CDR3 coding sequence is TGTGCCAGCAGCAAGGACACTTTTTGGTATGGCTACACCTTC.

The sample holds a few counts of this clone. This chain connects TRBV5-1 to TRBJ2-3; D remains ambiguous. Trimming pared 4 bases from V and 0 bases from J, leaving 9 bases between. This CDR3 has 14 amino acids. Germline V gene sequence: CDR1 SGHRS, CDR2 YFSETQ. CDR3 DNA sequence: TGCGCCAGCAGCCGTACCCCTAGCACAGATACGCAGTATTTT. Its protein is CASSRTPSTDTQYF. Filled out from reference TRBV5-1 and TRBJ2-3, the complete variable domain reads KAGVTQTPRYLIKTRGQQVTLSCSPISGHRSVSWYQQTPGQGLQFLFEYFSETQRNKGNFPGRFSGRQFSNSRSEMNVSTLELGDSALYLCASSRTPSTDTQYFGPGTRLTVL.

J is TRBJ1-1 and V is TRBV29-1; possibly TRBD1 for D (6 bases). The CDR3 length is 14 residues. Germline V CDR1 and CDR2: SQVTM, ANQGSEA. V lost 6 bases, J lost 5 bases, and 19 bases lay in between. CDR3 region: CSVALGGYGTEAFF. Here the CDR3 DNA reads TGCAGCGTAGCCCTAGGGGGATACGGGACTGAAGCTTTCTTT.

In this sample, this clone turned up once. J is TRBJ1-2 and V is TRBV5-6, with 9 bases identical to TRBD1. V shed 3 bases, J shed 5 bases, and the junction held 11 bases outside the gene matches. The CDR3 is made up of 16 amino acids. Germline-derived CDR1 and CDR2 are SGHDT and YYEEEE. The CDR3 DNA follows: TGTGCCAGCAGCTGGTGGGACAGGGACGGCCCTTATGGCTACACCTTC. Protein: CASSWWDRDGPYGYTF.

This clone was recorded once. The CDR3, as DNA: TGTGCCTGGAGTAGTTCTTCCCCAAGGGGATACACCTTC. Amino acid sequence: CAWSSSSPRGYTF. The rearrangement joins TRBV30 to TRBJ1-2, with D perhaps TRBD1 (5 bases). V was clipped by 2 bases and J by 11 bases, with 18 bases between them. In germline, CDR1 is GTSNPN, CDR2 SVGIG (reference sequence). The CDR3 contains 13 residues.

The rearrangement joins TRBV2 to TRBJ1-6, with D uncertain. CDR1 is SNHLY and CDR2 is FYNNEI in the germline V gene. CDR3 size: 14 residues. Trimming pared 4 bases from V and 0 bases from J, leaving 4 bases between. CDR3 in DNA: TGTGCCAGCAGTGTGGTCTCCTATAATTCACCCCTCCACTTT. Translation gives CASSVVSYNSPLHF.

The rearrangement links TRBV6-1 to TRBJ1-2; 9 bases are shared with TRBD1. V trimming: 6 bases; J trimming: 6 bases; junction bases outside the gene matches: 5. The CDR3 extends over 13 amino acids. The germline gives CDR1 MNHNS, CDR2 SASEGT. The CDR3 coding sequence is TGTGCCAGCAGCCGGGACAGGGCGGATGGCTACACCTTC. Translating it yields CASSRDRADGYTF.

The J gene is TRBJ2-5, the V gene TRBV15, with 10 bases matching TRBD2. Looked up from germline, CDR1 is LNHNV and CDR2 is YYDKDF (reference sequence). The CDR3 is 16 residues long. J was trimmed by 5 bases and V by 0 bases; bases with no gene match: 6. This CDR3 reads CATSRDRSGGAETQYF. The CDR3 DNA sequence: TGTGCCACCAGCAGAGATCGGAGCGGGGGGGCTGAGACCCAGTACTTC.

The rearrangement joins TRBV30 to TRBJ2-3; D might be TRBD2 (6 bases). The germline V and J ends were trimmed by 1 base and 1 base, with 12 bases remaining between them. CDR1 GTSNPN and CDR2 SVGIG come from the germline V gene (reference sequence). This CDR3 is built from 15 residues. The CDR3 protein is CAWSGLSGGTDTQYF. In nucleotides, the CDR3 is TGTGCCTGGAGTGGACTATCGGGGGGCACAGATACGCAGTATTTT.

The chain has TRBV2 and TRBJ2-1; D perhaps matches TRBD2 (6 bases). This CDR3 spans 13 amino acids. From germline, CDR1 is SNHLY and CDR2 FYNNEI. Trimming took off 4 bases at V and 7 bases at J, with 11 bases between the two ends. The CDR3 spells CASSVGRRNEQFF. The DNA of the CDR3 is TGTGCCAGCAGTGTTGGGAGGAGGAATGAGCAGTTCTTC.

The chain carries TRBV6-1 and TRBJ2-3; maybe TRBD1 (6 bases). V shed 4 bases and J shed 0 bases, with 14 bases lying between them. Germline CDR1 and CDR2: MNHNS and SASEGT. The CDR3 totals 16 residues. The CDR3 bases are TGTGCCAGCAGTGTAAACAGGGTTTCTAGCACAGATACGCAGTATTTT. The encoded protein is CASSVNRVSSTDTQYF.

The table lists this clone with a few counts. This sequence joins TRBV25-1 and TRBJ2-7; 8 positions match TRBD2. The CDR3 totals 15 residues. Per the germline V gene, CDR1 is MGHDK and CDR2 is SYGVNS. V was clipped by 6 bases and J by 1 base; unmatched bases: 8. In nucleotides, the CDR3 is TGTGCCAGCAGCCTCGGGGGGGCCATGTCCTACGAGCAGTACTTC. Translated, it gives CASSLGGAMSYEQYF.

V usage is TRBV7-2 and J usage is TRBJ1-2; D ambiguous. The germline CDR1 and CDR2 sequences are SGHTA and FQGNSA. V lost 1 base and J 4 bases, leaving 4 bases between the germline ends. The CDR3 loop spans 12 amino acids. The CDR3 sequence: CASSLVRYGYTF. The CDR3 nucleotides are TGTGCCAGCAGCTTAGTCCGCTATGGCTACACCTTC. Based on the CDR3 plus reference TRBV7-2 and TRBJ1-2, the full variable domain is GAGVSQSPSNKVTEKGKDVELRCDPISGHTALYWYRQSLGQGLEFLIYFQGNSAPDKSGLPSDRFSAERTGGSVSTLTIQRTQQEDSAVYLCASSLVRYGYTFGSGTRLTVV.

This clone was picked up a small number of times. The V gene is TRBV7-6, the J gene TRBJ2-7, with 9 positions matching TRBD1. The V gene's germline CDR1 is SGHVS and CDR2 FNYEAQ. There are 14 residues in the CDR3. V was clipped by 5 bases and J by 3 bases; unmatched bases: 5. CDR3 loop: CASSRTGGLYEQYF. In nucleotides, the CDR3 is TGTGCCAGCAGCCGCACAGGGGGCCTCTACGAGCAGTACTTC.